The next 17 T cell receptor beta chains were all read from a single sample in a study of graft-versus-host responses after intestinal transplantation. The protocol was immunoSEQ multiplex PCR, while the TCRdb copy is restricted to in-frame clones and leaves out a portion. The table lists about 8,900 clones, under 35% of them singletons, with around 5% in the top ten. Labeling with CFSE marked around 200,000 responder cells, which were plated with around 200,000 irradiated, violet-dye-labeled stimulator cells. Sequences were derived from alloreactive CD8+ T cells from a mixed lymphocyte reaction culture, sampled before transplantation. Subset meaning: CFSE-low proliferating T cells sorted from approximately six-day pre-transplant mixed lymphocyte reaction (GvH or HvG direction). These receptors were collected from a human patient who was an organ donor for intestinal transplantation.

With respect to this clone: A far larger clone is a single base away, which makes a read error likely. In the same sample, other DNA sequences code for this CDR3. This chain connects TRBV7-6 to TRBJ2-7; the match to TRBD2 covers 7 bases. Germline values: CDR1 SGHVS, CDR2 FNYEAQ. The CDR3 sequence is 13 residues long. This CDR3 reads CASSLRLAYEQYF. The DNA of the CDR3 is TGTGCCAGCAGCTTAAGACTAGCCTACGAGCAGTACTTT.

This clone was seen a few times. V is TRBV7-2 and J is TRBJ1-2; the match to TRBD1 covers 8 bases. The CDR3 consists of 13 residues. J gave up 8 bases and V 2 bases, and 4 bases lay outside the gene matches. Germline CDR1 and CDR2: SGHTA and FQGNSA. The CDR3 reads CASSLRTGGGYTF. The CDR3 DNA reads as TGTGCCAGCAGCTTAAGAACAGGGGGAGGCTACACCTTC.

Comment on this clone: Other DNA sequences within the sample encode an identical CDR3. The chain combines TRBV5-1 with TRBJ2-2; maybe TRBD2 (5 bases). The CDR3 runs 13 residues. Germline CDR1 SGHRS, CDR2 YFSETQ. V shed 4 bases and J shed 8 bases, with 12 bases lying between them. DNA of the CDR3: TGCGCCAGCAGCCCGGCGGGTACTGGGGAGCTGTTTTTT. This encodes CASSPAGTGELFF.

This clone was picked up a small number of times. The V and J genes are TRBV5-1 and TRBJ2-7; 9 bases are shared with TRBD1. CDR3 size: 14 residues. With V trimmed by 4 bases and J by 2 bases, 4 bases remained unmatched. Germline CDR1 SGHRS, CDR2 YFSETQ. The CDR3 DNA reads TGCGCCAGCAGCCAAGGGACAGGGACCTACGAGCAGTACTTC. This sequence encodes CASSQGTGTYEQYF.

The chain combines TRBV4-3 with TRBJ2-7; 8 positions match TRBD2. From germline, CDR1 is LGHNA and CDR2 YSLEER. The CDR3 covers 18 residues. The trim removed 11 bases at V and 4 bases at J, leaving 25 bases unmatched. The CDR3 DNA reads TGCGCCGGAGTACTACCCGGGACTAGGCCCCTTTTTTGGTACGAGCAGTACTTC. It specifies CAGVLPGTRPLFWYEQYF.

There are a few counts of this clone. This sequence joins TRBV6-6 and TRBJ2-7; tentatively, D is TRBD2 (5 bases). CDR1 is MNHNY and CDR2 is SVGAGI in the germline V gene (reference sequence). This CDR3 contains 13 residues. V was trimmed by 5 bases and J by 5 bases, leaving 13 bases between them. The CDR3 DNA sequence: TGTGCCAGCAGTCCCCTTCCCGGGGACGAGCAGTACTTC. Encoded protein: CASSPLPGDEQYF.

This clone was seen a handful of times. Mismatch with germline at one junction end may stem from a read error. V and J are TRBV5-3 and TRBJ1-2; no definite D call. TRBV5-3 is given ORF status, its function remaining uncertain. The CDR3 is made up of 15 amino acids. The CDR3, as DNA: TGTGCCAGCAGCTTGGCCCCCTCATTTGGCTATGGCTACACCTTC. The encoded protein is CASSLAPSFGYGYTF.

The chain uses TRBV5-8 and TRBJ2-3, with TRBD2 matching 7 bases. Trimming took 1 base from V and 6 from J; bases not matched to a gene: 5. CDR3 size: 14 residues. CDR1 and CDR2 from the germline V gene are SGHTS and YDEGEE. The DNA of the CDR3 is TGTGCCAGCAGCTTGTGGGGAGGGGCGGATACGCAGTATTTT. The encoded protein is CASSLWGGADTQYF. The whole variable domain, filled in from reference TRBV5-8 and TRBJ2-3, reads EAGVTQSPTHLIKTRGQQATLRCSPISGHTSVYWYQQALGLGLQFLLWYDEGEERNRGNFPPRFSGRQFPNYSSELNVNALELEDSALYLCASSLWGGADTQYFGPGTRLTVL.

This clone has just a few counts. V usage is TRBV29-1 and J usage is TRBJ2-7, with D unresolved. The V and J ends lost 0 bases and 3 bases respectively, with 3 bases between them. The CDR3 consists of 11 residues. CDR1 and CDR2 from the germline V gene are SQVTM and ANQGSEA. CDR3 sequence: CSVEDYYEQYF. The CDR3, as DNA: TGCAGCGTTGAAGATTACTACGAGCAGTACTTC.

This clone was observed a few times. The V and J genes are TRBV6-4 and TRBJ1-1; D might be TRBD1 (5 bases). The CDR3 has 16 amino acids. Trimming shortened V by 3 bases and J by 4 bases, and 18 bases separated the two germline ends. The germline V gene encodes CDR1 MRHNA and CDR2 SNTAGT. The CDR3 coding sequence is TGTGCCAGCAGTGAAGGGAGCCTGGGGGGAGGCACTGAAGCTTTCTTT. This sequence encodes CASSEGSLGGGTEAFF.

The gene calls are TRBV5-6 and TRBJ1-2, with D hard to call. The length of the CDR3 is 14 residues. V lost 0 bases and J 1 base, leaving 7 bases between the germline ends. The V gene's germline CDR1 is SGHDT and CDR2 YYEEEE. CDR3 protein: CASSLVGSNYGYTF. The CDR3 nucleotides read TGTGCCAGCAGCTTGGTTGGCAGTAACTATGGCTACACCTTC.

The chain couples TRBV4-3 to TRBJ2-2; D might be TRBD1 or TRBD2, each matching 5 bases. V shed 10 bases and J shed 0 bases, with 12 bases lying between them. The germline gives CDR1 LGHNA, CDR2 YSLEER. This CDR3 spans 14 amino acids. The CDR3 region has the DNA TGCGCCAAGGTCGGGGCCCCGAACACCGGGGAGCTGTTTTTT. Its protein product is CAKVGAPNTGELFF.

For this clone: This may arise from a read error, as a much more abundant clone is one base away. The chain employs TRBV4-1 and TRBJ2-5; the D gene is possibly TRBD2 (6 bases). The CDR3 runs to 17 residues. Germline assignment: CDR1 MGHRA and CDR2 YSYEKL. As DNA, the CDR3 is TGCGCCCGCAGCCAAGGACTCGGGAGCGAAATACAAGAGACCCAGTACTTC. It translates to CARSQGLGSEIQETQYF.

V gene TRBV6-1 combines with J gene TRBJ1-1; D is perhaps TRBD1 (6 bases). This CDR3 is built from 15 residues. V gave up 2 bases and J gave up 2 bases, with 12 bases separating them. Germline-derived CDR1 and CDR2 are MNHNS and SASEGT. CDR3: CASSENRVGNTEAFF. The CDR3 region has the DNA TGTGCCAGCAGTGAAAACAGGGTGGGAAACACTGAAGCTTTCTTT.

This clone has only a few counts. Different DNA sequences within this sample yield the same CDR3. This rearrangement joins TRBV5-4 to TRBJ2-7, with D perhaps TRBD2 (6 bases). From germline, CDR1 is SGHNT and CDR2 YYREEE (reference sequence). This CDR3 contains 15 residues. Trimming shortened V by 0 bases and J by 0 bases, and 10 bases separated the two germline ends. DNA for the CDR3: TGTGCCAGCAGCTTGGCAGCGGGTAACTCCTACGAGCAGTACTTC. Translated: CASSLAAGNSYEQYF.

The rearrangement uses TRBV4-3 and TRBJ1-1; D remains unclear. The CDR3 consists of 14 residues. The germline V gene has CDR1 LGHNA and CDR2 YSLEER. The V end was cut by 7 bases, the J end by 4 bases, with 16 bases between. CDR3 residues: CASNRKELGTEAFF. Written as DNA, the CDR3 is TGCGCCAGCAACCGGAAGGAATTGGGCACTGAAGCTTTCTTT.

This clone was recorded a few times. The chain couples TRBV29-1 to TRBJ2-1; 11 nucleotides align to TRBD2. CDR1 is SQVTM and CDR2 is ANQGSEA in the germline V gene. V dropped 7 bases and J dropped 7; count of bases not matched to a gene: 6. The CDR3 covers 13 residues. This CDR3 is CSDLAGGANEQFF. CDR3 nucleotide sequence: TGCAGCGACCTAGCGGGAGGAGCTAATGAGCAGTTCTTC.